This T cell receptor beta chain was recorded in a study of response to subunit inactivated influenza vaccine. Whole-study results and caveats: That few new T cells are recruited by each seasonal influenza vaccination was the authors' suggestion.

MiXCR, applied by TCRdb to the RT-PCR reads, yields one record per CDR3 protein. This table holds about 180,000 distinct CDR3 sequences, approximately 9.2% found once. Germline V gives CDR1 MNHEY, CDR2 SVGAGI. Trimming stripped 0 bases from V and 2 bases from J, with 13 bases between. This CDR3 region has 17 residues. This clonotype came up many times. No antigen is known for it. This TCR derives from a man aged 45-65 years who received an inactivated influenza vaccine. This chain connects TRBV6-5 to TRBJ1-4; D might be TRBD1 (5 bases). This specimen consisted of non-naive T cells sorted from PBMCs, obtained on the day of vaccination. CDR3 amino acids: CASSYSKVPGTNEKLFF. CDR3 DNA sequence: TGTGCCAGCAGTTACTCGAAGGTCCCAGGGACTAATGAAAAACTGTTTTTT.